Included here is one TCR beta chain sequence, with context. This CDR3 region has 15 residues. After removal of 5 bases from V and 0 bases from J, the junction contained 6 bases not matched to a gene. Germline V gives CDR1 LNHDA, CDR2 SQIVND (reference sequence). This specimen belongs to a study of blood T cell repertoires in COVID-19. Data came from immunoSEQ multiplex PCR; TCRdb stores just in-frame clones and leaves some out. The sample records some 150,000 clones, about four fifths being singletons. The rearrangement links TRBV19 to TRBJ1-1; 7 bases are a match to TRBD1. This receptor was identified in a human donor with acute or convalescent COVID-19. The donor label of this sample is uncertain. The sequencing sample was made of peripheral blood. CDR3 sequence (DNA): TGTGCCAGTAGTCCTAGCGGGACAGTGAACACTGAAGCTTTCTTT. Amino acids: CASSPSGTVNTEAFF.